This T cell receptor (beta chain) was sequenced during a study of OX40 agonist ivuxolimab in advanced cancers. Study-wide results and limits: Some patients who did not respond also had low normalized T-cell clonal expansion. Among the least clonally expanded were partial responders at 0.1-3.0 mg/kg. The average count of expanded clones was higher among CD8+ T cells than among CD4+.

V lost 4 bases and J lost 1; bases outside the gene matches: 2. The length of the CDR3 is 14 residues. From germline, CDR1 is SGHTS and CDR2 YDEGEE. Only in-frame clones appear in the TCRdb table, and some are missing; sequencing was by immunoSEQ multiplex PCR. The sample consists of tens of thousands of clones, 94% of them appearing once. Note on this clone: No antigen is known for it.

The rearrangement links TRBV5-8 to TRBJ1-1; TRBD1 matches at 9 bases. The clonotype was recovered from an adult with an advanced solid tumor such as melanoma, head and neck, liver or kidney cancer. The sequences come from CD4+ or CD8+ T cells sorted from blood, collected in a trial of the OX40 agonist ivuxolimab. CDR3 DNA sequence: TGTGCCAGCAGCATGGGACAGGGGAACACTGAAGCTTTCTTT. The encoded protein is CASSMGQGNTEAFF.